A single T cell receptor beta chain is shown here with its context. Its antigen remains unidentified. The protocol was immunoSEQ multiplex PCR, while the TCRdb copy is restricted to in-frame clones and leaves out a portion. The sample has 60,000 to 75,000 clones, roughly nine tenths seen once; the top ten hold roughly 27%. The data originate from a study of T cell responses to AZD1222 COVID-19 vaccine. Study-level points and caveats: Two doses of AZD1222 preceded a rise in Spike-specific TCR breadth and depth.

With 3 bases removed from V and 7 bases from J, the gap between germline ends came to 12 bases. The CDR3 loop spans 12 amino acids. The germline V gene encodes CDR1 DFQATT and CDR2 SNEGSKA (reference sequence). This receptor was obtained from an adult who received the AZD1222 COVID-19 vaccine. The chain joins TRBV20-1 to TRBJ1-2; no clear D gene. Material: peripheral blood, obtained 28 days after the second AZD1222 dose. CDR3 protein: CSASLLAGGYTF. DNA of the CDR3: TGCAGTGCTAGTTTGTTGGCGGGTGGCTACACCTTC.